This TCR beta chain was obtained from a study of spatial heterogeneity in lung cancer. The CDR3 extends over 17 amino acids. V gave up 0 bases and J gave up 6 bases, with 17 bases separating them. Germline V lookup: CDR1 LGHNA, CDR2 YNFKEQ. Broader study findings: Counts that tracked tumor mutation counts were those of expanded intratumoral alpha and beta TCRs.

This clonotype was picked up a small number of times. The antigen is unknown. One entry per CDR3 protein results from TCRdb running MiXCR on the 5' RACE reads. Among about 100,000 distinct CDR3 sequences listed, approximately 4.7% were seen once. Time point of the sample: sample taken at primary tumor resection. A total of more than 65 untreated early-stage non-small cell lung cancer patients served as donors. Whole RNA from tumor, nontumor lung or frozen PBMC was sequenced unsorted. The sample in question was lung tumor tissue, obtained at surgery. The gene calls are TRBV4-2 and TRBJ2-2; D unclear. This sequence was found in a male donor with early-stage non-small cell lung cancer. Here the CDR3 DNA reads TGTGCCAGCAGCCAAGAATGGCTAGTTGATATCTCCGGGGAGCTGTTTTTT. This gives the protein CASSQEWLVDISGELFF.